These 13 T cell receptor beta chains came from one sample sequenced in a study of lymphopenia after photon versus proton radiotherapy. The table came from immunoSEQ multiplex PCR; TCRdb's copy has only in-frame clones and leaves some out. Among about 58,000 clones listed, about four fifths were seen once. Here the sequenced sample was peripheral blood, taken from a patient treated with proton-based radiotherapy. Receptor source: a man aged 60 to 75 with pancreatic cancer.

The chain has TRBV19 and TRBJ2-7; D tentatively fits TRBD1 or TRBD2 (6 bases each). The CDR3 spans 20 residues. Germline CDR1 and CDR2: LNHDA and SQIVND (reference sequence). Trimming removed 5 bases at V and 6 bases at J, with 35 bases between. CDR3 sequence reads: CASSLRGTSLDLTGFGEQYF. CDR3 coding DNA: TGTGCCAGTAGTCTCCGGGGGACCTCCTTAGACCTAACAGGGTTTGGCGAGCAGTACTTC.

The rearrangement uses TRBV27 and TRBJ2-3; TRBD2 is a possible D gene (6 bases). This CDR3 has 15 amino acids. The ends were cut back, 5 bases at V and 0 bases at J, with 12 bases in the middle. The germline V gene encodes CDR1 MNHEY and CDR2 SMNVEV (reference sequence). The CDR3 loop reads CASSGTRASTDTQYF. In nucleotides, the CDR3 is TGTGCCAGCAGTGGGACTCGTGCTAGCACAGATACGCAGTATTTT.

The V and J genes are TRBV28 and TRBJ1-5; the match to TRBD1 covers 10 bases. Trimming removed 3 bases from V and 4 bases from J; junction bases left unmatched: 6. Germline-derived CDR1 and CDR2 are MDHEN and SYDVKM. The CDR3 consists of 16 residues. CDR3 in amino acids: CASSLGTGAWNQPQHF. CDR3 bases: TGTGCCAGCAGTTTGGGGACAGGGGCGTGGAATCAGCCCCAGCATTTT.

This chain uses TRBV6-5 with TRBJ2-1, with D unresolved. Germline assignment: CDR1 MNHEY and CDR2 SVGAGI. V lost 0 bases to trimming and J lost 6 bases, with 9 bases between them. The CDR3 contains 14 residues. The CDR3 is CASSYSDSGNEQFF. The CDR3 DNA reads TGTGCCAGCAGTTACTCAGACTCTGGCAATGAGCAGTTCTTC.

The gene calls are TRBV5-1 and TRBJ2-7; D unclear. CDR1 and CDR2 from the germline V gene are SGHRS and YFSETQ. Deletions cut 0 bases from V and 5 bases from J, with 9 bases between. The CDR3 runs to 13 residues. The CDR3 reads CASSLGVPNEQYF. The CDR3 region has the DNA TGCGCCAGCAGCTTGGGCGTACCTAACGAGCAGTACTTC. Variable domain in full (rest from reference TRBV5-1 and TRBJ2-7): KAGVTQTPRYLIKTRGQQVTLSCSPISGHRSVSWYQQTPGQGLQFLFEYFSETQRNKGNFPGRFSGRQFSNSRSEMNVSTLELGDSALYLCASSLGVPNEQYFGPGTRLTVT.

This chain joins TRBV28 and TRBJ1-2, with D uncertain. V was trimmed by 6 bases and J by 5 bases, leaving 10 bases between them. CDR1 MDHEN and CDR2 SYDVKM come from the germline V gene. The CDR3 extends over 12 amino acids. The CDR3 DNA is TGTGCCAGCAGACCCGGGAGTTATGGCTACACCTTC. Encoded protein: CASRPGSYGYTF.

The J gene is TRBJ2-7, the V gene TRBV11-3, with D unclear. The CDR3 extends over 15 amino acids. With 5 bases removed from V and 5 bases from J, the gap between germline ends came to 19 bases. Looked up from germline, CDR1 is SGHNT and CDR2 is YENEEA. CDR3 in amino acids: CASSPSGVSINEQYF. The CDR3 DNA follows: TGTGCCAGCAGCCCAAGTGGAGTATCTATTAACGAGCAGTACTTC.

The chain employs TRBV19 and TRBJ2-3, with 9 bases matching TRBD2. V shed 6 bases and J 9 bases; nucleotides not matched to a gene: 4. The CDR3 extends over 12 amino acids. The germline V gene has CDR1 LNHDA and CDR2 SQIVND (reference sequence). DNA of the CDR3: TGTGCCAGTAGCCGGACTAGCGCGACGCAGTATTTT. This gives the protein CASSRTSATQYF.

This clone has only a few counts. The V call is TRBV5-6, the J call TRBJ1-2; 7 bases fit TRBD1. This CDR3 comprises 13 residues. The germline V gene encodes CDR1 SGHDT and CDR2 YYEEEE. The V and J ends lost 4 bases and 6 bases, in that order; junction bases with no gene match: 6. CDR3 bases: TGTGCCAGCAGCGAGACAGGGCGAGATGGCTACACCTTC. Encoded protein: CASSETGRDGYTF.

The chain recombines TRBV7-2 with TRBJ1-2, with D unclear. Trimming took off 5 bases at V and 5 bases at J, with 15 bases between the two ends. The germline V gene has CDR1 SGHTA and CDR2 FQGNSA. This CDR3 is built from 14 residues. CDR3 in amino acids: CASSTGPLIYGYTF. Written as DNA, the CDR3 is TGTGCCAGCAGCACCGGACCCTTAATTTATGGCTACACCTTC.

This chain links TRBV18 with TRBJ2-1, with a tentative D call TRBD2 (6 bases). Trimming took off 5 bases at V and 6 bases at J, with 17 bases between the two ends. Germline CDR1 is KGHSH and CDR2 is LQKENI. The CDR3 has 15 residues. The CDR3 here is CASSSLAFLGNEQFF. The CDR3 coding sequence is TGTGCCAGCTCATCTCTAGCGTTCTTGGGCAATGAGCAGTTCTTC.

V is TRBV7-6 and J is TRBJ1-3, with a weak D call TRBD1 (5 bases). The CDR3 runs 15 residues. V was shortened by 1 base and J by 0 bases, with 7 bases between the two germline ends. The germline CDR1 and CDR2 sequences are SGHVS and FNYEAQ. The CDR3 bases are TGTGCCAGCAGCTTAGGACAGAACTCTGGAAACACCATATATTTT. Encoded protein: CASSLGQNSGNTIYF. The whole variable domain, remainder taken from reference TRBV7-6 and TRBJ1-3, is GAGVSQSPRYKVTKRGQDVALRCDPISGHVSLYWYRQALGQGPEFLTYFNYEAQQDKSGLPNDRFSAERPEGSISTLTIQRTEQRDSAMYRCASSLGQNSGNTIYFGEGSWLTVV.

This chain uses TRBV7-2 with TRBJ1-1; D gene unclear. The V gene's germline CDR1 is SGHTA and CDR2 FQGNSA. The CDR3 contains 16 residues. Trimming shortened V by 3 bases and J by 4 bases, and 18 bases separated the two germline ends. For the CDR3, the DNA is TGTGCCAGCAGCTTGATAGGATCTCCGAATCCCACTGAAGCTTTCTTT. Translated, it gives CASSLIGSPNPTEAFF.